This is a list of T cell receptor beta chains from one sample in a study of identical twins. Using its own MiXCR run on the 5' RACE reads, TCRdb lists one record per CDR3 protein. The sample carries roughly 750,000 distinct CDR3 sequences, around 20% recorded once. Another study also made use of these data, one on T cells expressing NK-cell markers.

Sequenced: PBMCs. These receptors originate from a woman aged 18-35 years in good health. Both conserved end residues are part of each CDR3. D genes are given only for firm matches. Size is stated for part of the rows, as once, few or many counts, or as a class when the clone is expanded.

. | TRBJ1-1 | many | TRBV10-2 | TGCGCCAGCTCCCGAGGACAGTCGAACACTGAAGCTTTCTTT | CASSRGQSNTEAFF
. | TRBJ2-3 | . | TRBV20-1 | TGCAGTGCTACGGAGCAAGATACGCAGTATTTT | CSATEQDTQYF
TRBD2 | TRBJ2-7 | . | TRBV7-2 | TGTGCCAGCAGCCTCGGGACTACTGAAGCCGAGCAGTACTTC | CASSLGTTEAEQYF
. | TRBJ1-3 | many | TRBV20-1 | TGCAGTGCTAATGGCAGCCCCAGCTCTGGAAACACCATATATTTT | CSANGSPSSGNTIYF
. | TRBJ2-1 | many | TRBV12-3/TRBV12-4 | TGTGCCAGCAGTCCCGCGATGATGGGCTGGCGTGGTGAGCAGTTCTTC | CASSPAMMGWRGEQFF
. | TRBJ2-3 | many | TRBV12-3/TRBV12-4 | TGTGCCAGCAGTTTAAGGGATATGCAGTATTTT | CASSLRDMQYF
. | TRBJ2-7 | many | TRBV12-3/TRBV12-4 | TGTGCCAGCAGCGAACCCTTGGGGGACGAGCAGTACTTC | CASSEPLGDEQYF
. | TRBJ2-7 | few | TRBV20-1 | TGCAGTGTTAGAGATCCAGCGGCCGAGCAGTACTTC | CSVRDPAAEQYF
. | TRBJ2-7 | few | TRBV13 | TGTGCCAGCAGCACCTGGACAGAAGGAGGGGTTCCCTACGAGCAGTACTTC | CASSTWTEGGVPYEQYF
. | TRBJ2-3 | few | TRBV20-1 | TGCAGTGCCACGCCGGGGGCGGGGGGCACAGATACGCAGTATTTT | CSATPGAGGTDTQYF
. | TRBJ2-1 | few | TRBV6-1 | TGTGCCACTCTACGGGCGCTAAGCTCCTACAATGAGCAGTTCTTC | CATLRALSSYNEQFF
TRBD1 | TRBJ2-2 | . | TRBV5-6 | TGTGCCAGCAGCCATTTACCTGACAGGGGGCTTCCCGAGGGGGAGCTGTTTTTT | CASSHLPDRGLPEGELFF
. | TRBJ2-1 | few | TRBV5-1 | TGCGCCAGCAGCTTGGATAGGTCCGATGAGCAGTTCTTC | CASSLDRSDEQFF
. | TRBJ2-5 | few | TRBV9 | TGTGCCAGCAGCGTAGGGACAGACCAAGAGACCCAGTACTTC | CASSVGTDQETQYF
. | TRBJ2-2 | . | TRBV12-3/TRBV12-4 | TGTGCCAGCAGTTACAGGCTCGCCGGGGGGGAGCTGTTTTTT | CASSYRLAGGELFF
. | TRBJ1-1 | . | TRBV20-1 | TGCAGTGCTAGCGCGCAGGGTTGGACTGAAGCTTTCTTT | CSASAQGWTEAFF
TRBD2 | TRBJ2-1 | . | TRBV7-2 | TGTGCCAGCAGCTTAGCGTTAGGCCTAGCGGCGTACAATGAGCAGTTCTTC | CASSLALGLAAYNEQFF
TRBD2 | TRBJ2-3 | few | TRBV20-1 | TGCAGTGCGAGGACTAGCGGGAGGTCAGATACGCAGTATTTT | CSARTSGRSDTQYF
TRBD1 | TRBJ2-5 | . | TRBV12-3/TRBV12-4 | TGTGCCAGCAGTCCCCTCGACAGGGGGTACCAAGAGACCCAGTACTTC | CASSPLDRGYQETQYF
. | TRBJ1-2 | few | TRBV20-1 | TGCAGTGCTAGATCTCAGGGGTTTAGATATGGCTACACCTTC | CSARSQGFRYGYTF
TRBD2 | TRBJ2-1 | . | TRBV3-1 | TGTGCCAGCAGCCGCTTTCTCGGGAGGGCCAGGGATGAGCAGTTCTTC | CASSRFLGRARDEQFF
. | TRBJ1-2 | few | TRBV20-1 | TGCAGTGCTAGAGAATTGGAGGATGGCTACACCTTC | CSARELEDGYTF
. | TRBJ2-6 | . | TRBV7-8 | TGTGCCAGCAGGGTAGGAAGGGTATTAAGCTCTGGGGCCAACGTCCTGACTTTC | CASRVGRVLSSGANVLTF
TRBD2 | TRBJ2-7 | . | TRBV4-3 | TGCGCCAGCAGCCAAGAGTACCAGCGGGAGTTCCACGAGCAGTACTTC | CASSQEYQREFHEQYF
TRBD2 | TRBJ2-1 | few | TRBV7-2 | TGTGCCAGCAGCCTTTGGACTAGCGATAATGAGCAGTTCTTC | CASSLWTSDNEQFF
TRBD2 | TRBJ2-2 | . | TRBV27 | TGTGCCAGCAGTCGGGACTACAAAGGAACCGGGGAGCTGTTTTTT | CASSRDYKGTGELFF
. | TRBJ1-1 | . | TRBV20-1 | TGCAGTGCTGAAAGGAACAGTAATTCTGAAGCTTTCTTT | CSAERNSNSEAFF
. | TRBJ1-1 | . | TRBV5-1 | TGCGCCAGCAGCTTCGTGCAGACAAACACTGAAGCTTTCTTT | CASSFVQTNTEAFF